Below, 29 T cell receptor beta chains from the same sample are listed, as sequenced in a study of T cell responses to AZD1222 COVID-19 vaccine. Some clones are missing from TCRdb's copy, which holds only in-frame ones; the method was immunoSEQ multiplex PCR. The sample carries about 130,000 clones, 70% to 90% recorded once. Sequencing used peripheral blood, obtained on day 0 of AZD1222 vaccination. These TCRs come from an adult in good health.

V usage is TRBV30 and J usage is TRBJ1-3; D remains unclear. From germline, CDR1 is GTSNPN and CDR2 SVGIG (reference sequence). This CDR3 region has 13 residues. The CDR3: CAPPRVSGNTIYF. The CDR3 nucleotides read TGTGCACCCCCCCGGGTCTCTGGAAACACCATATATTTT. The full variable domain, in which reference TRBV30 and TRBJ1-3 provide the parts outside the CDR3, is SQTIHQWPATLVQPVGSPLSLECTVEGTSNPNLYWYRQAAGRGLQLLFYSVGIGQISSEVPQNLSASRPQDRQFILSSKKLLLSDSGFYLCAPPRVSGNTIYFGEGSWLTVV.

CDR3: CASSSPSRGNTIYF. DNA of the CDR3: TGTGCCAGCAGCTCACCGTCGAGGGGAAACACCATATATTTT. This chain links TRBV6-5 with TRBJ1-3, with unresolved D. The CDR3 is 14 residues long. CDR1 is MNHEY and CDR2 is SVGAGI in the germline V gene. The V gene lost 6 bases and the J gene lost 4 bases, with 13 bases spanning the gap.

The gene calls are TRBV10-1 and TRBJ2-3; D is ambiguous. CDR3 size: 17 residues. CDR1 is WNHNN, CDR2 SYGVQD, per germline (reference sequence). Trimming pared 6 bases from V and 0 bases from J, leaving 19 bases between. The chain's CDR3 is CASSQSSRRASTDTQYF. CDR3 nucleotide sequence: TGCGCCAGCAGCCAGAGTTCCCGGAGAGCTAGCACAGATACGCAGTATTTT.

The chain is built from TRBV27 and TRBJ1-2, with D possibly being TRBD1 (5 bases). Germline CDR1 reads MNHEY; CDR2 reads SMNVEV (reference sequence). The CDR3 sequence is 13 residues long. V shed 4 bases and J shed 3 bases, with 9 bases lying between them. This CDR3 is CASSWGGDYGYTF. CDR3 in DNA: TGTGCCAGCAGTTGGGGGGGGGACTATGGCTACACCTTC.

The V gene is TRBV6-6, the J gene TRBJ1-1; possible D gene TRBD1, 5 bases. Trimming cost V 5 bases and J 2 bases, with 15 bases left between them. CDR1 and CDR2 (germline): MNHNY, SVGAGI (reference sequence). This CDR3 contains 15 residues. The CDR3 spells CASSQQRTQNTEAFF. For the CDR3, the DNA is TGTGCCAGCAGTCAACAAAGGACACAAAACACTGAAGCTTTCTTT.

V usage is TRBV24-1 and J usage is TRBJ2-2; 10 bases are a match to TRBD2. The CDR3 contains 15 residues. V trimming: 6 bases; J trimming: 1 base; junction bases outside the gene matches: 1. The V gene's germline CDR1 is KGHDR and CDR2 SFDVKD. The CDR3, as DNA: TGTGCCACCAGTCTAGCGGGGGTGAACACCGGGGAGCTGTTTTTT. As protein: CATSLAGVNTGELFF.

The chain is built from TRBV5-6 and TRBJ2-1; D remains unclear. The V gene lost 4 bases and the J gene lost 3 bases, with 8 bases spanning the gap. Germline V gene data show CDR1 as SGHDT and CDR2 as YYEEEE. The CDR3 extends over 13 amino acids. CDR3 loop: CASSHQDYNEQFF. The CDR3 nucleotides read TGTGCCAGCAGCCACCAGGACTACAATGAGCAGTTCTTC.

This clone was seen a few times. This chain uses TRBV7-9 with TRBJ1-2; no firm D call. This CDR3 is 16 amino acids long. Germline CDR1 and CDR2: SEHNR and FQNEAQ (reference sequence). Trimming took 5 bases from V and 4 from J, leaving 20 bases between them. The CDR3: CASSPNLASGSYGYTF. As DNA, the CDR3 is TGTGCCAGCAGCCCAAACCTCGCGAGTGGGAGCTATGGCTACACCTTC.

The J gene is TRBJ2-5, the V gene TRBV30, with 7 positions matching TRBD2. The CDR3 runs to 15 residues. After removal of 2 bases from V and 5 bases from J, the junction contained 11 bases not matched to a gene. The germline V gene encodes CDR1 GTSNPN and CDR2 SVGIG (reference sequence). CDR3 residues: CAWSLLAGDGETQYF. CDR3 coding DNA: TGTGCCTGGAGTCTACTCGCGGGAGACGGCGAGACCCAGTACTTC.

The rearrangement links TRBV9 to TRBJ1-1; D might be TRBD1 (6 bases). This CDR3 region has 12 residues. V lost 0 bases, J lost 7 bases, and 7 bases lay in between. Germline lookup yields CDR1 SGDLS and CDR2 YYNGEE. As DNA, the CDR3 is TGTGCCAGCAGCGTAGAACAGGGTGAAGCTTTCTTT. Protein: CASSVEQGEAFF.

The J gene is TRBJ2-3, the V gene TRBV7-3; 7 bases map to TRBD1. Trimming took 1 base from V and 10 from J; bases not matched to a gene: 14. Germline V lookup: CDR1 SGHTA, CDR2 FQGTGA. The CDR3 covers 16 residues. The CDR3 nucleotides read TGTGCCAGCAGCTTAAAAGCCGGGGACAGAGCCTATGCGCAGTATTTT. Its protein product is CASSLKAGDRAYAQYF.

This chain uses TRBV6-2 or TRBV6-3 with TRBJ2-7; D may match TRBD1 or TRBD2 (5 bases each). The CDR3 loop spans 15 amino acids. The V gene's germline CDR1 is MNHEY and CDR2 SVGEGT. Trimming stripped 6 bases from V and 3 bases from J, with 18 bases between. CDR3 region: CASSFFGTYLYEQYF. CDR3 nucleotides: TGTGCCAGCAGCTTCTTCGGGACCTATCTCTACGAGCAGTACTTC.

The chain employs TRBV10-3 and TRBJ2-1; TRBD1 matches at 9 bases. Germline trimming cut 8 bases from V and 7 bases from J; bases unmatched to any gene: 6. The V gene's germline CDR1 is ENHRY and CDR2 SYGVKD. This CDR3 region has 13 residues. The CDR3 loop reads CAIRDREENEQFF. The CDR3 DNA is TGTGCCATCCGGGACAGGGAAGAGAATGAGCAGTTCTTC.

This chain links TRBV18 with TRBJ2-2, with D tentatively TRBD1 (6 bases). Trimming cost V 1 base and J 4 bases, with 10 bases left between them. The CDR3 contains 15 residues. Germline assignment: CDR1 KGHSH and CDR2 LQKENI. CDR3 in amino acids: CASSPRGQVTGELFF. CDR3 coding DNA: TGTGCCAGCTCACCACGGGGGCAGGTCACCGGGGAGCTGTTTTTT.

The chain is built from TRBV5-5 and TRBJ2-2, with D unclear. The V gene lost 1 base and the J gene lost 7 bases, with 5 bases spanning the gap. The germline gives CDR1 SGHKS, CDR2 YYEKEE (reference sequence). The CDR3 is made up of 12 amino acids. CDR3 region: CASSLYGGELFF. The CDR3 DNA sequence: TGTGCCAGCAGCTTGTATGGCGGGGAGCTGTTTTTT.

The chain joins TRBV30 to TRBJ2-7; 9 bases agree with TRBD1. The CDR3 is made up of 14 amino acids. With 3 bases clipped from V and 5 bases from J, the junction kept 8 bases outside the gene matches. Germline CDR1 GTSNPN, CDR2 SVGIG (reference sequence). DNA for the CDR3: TGTGCCTGGAGCTTTGGACAGGGGACGAACGAGCAGTACTTC. This encodes CAWSFGQGTNEQYF. The complete variable domain, with remaining parts taken from reference TRBV30 and TRBJ2-7, reads SQTIHQWPATLVQPVGSPLSLECTVEGTSNPNLYWYRQAAGRGLQLLFYSVGIGQISSEVPQNLSASRPQDRQFILSSKKLLLSDSGFYLCAWSFGQGTNEQYFGPGTRLTVT.

V gene TRBV5-4 combines with J gene TRBJ2-7, with D unresolved. The CDR3 covers 15 residues. V shed 1 base and J shed 4 bases, with 15 bases lying between them. CDR1 SGHNT and CDR2 YYREEE come from the germline V gene (reference sequence). The CDR3, as DNA: TGTGCCAGCAGCTTGAAGTTCGGGCAGCAATACGAGCAGTACTTC. Protein sequence: CASSLKFGQQYEQYF. Looking up the rest from reference TRBV5-4 and TRBJ2-7 gives the full variable domain: ETGVTQSPTHLIKTRGQQVTLRCSSQSGHNTVSWYQQALGQGPQFIFQYYREEENGRGNFPPRFSGLQFPNYSSELNVNALELDDSALYLCASSLKFGQQYEQYFGPGTRLTVT.

This chain connects TRBV6-5 to TRBJ2-5, with 9 bases matching TRBD2. This CDR3 is built from 15 residues. The V gene end was trimmed by 4 bases and the J gene end by 4 bases; junction bases not matched to a gene: 7. Germline CDR1 MNHEY, CDR2 SVGAGI. Written as DNA, the CDR3 is TGTGCCAGCAGTTCGGGACTAGCCCTTAGAGAGACCCAGTACTTC. This gives the protein CASSSGLALRETQYF.

The chain couples TRBV7-8 to TRBJ1-2; D uncertain. This CDR3 region has 15 residues. V lost 1 base to trimming and J lost 4 bases, with 13 bases between them. Germline V gene lookup returns CDR1 SGHVS and CDR2 FQNEAQ. CDR3 DNA: TGTGCCAGCAGCTTAGAAAGGACGACCGCCTATGGCTACACCTTC. It codes for CASSLERTTAYGYTF.

J is TRBJ2-3 and V is TRBV3-1 (or the pseudogene TRBV3-2); 8 nucleotides match TRBD2. The trim removed 4 bases at V and 7 bases at J, leaving 16 bases unmatched. The germline gives CDR1 LGHDT, CDR2 YNNKEL (reference sequence). The CDR3 is 17 amino acids. CDR3 nucleotides: TGTGCCAGCAGCCGAGGGGGGGTAGCGGGGAGTAGACATACGCAGTATTTT. Translated: CASSRGGVAGSRHTQYF.

The chain combines TRBV7-8 with TRBJ2-7; 8 bases match TRBD2. V lost 5 bases and J lost 3; bases outside the gene matches: 15. Germline values: CDR1 SGHVS, CDR2 FQNEAQ. This CDR3 is built from 17 residues. The CDR3 coding sequence is TGTGCCAGCAGCGCGCGTGGAGGACTAGCTCAAATCTACGAGCAGTACTTC. It is translated as CASSARGGLAQIYEQYF.

This chain links TRBV7-9 with TRBJ1-1; no firm D call. The CDR3 totals 12 residues. Germline V gene lookup returns CDR1 SEHNR and CDR2 FQNEAQ (reference sequence). Trimming removed 8 bases at V and 1 base at J, with 8 bases between. CDR3 nucleotide sequence: TGTGCCAGCGACAAGTGGAACACTGAAGCTTTCTTT. Its translation: CASDKWNTEAFF.

This chain joins TRBV19 and TRBJ1-2, with D possibly TRBD1 on 6 matching bases. The CDR3 spans 15 residues. Deletions cut 0 bases from V and 5 bases from J, with 13 bases between. From germline, CDR1 is LNHDA and CDR2 SQIVND (reference sequence). CDR3 DNA sequence: TGTGCCAGTAGTATAGAAAAGACAGGTGATTATGGCTACACCTTC. Translated: CASSIEKTGDYGYTF.

The chain is built from TRBV19 and TRBJ1-1; no firm D call. This CDR3 contains 13 residues. From germline, CDR1 is LNHDA and CDR2 SQIVND (reference sequence). V dropped 3 bases and J dropped 1 base, with 6 bases sitting between them. Written as DNA, the CDR3 is TGTGCCAGTAGTATCCAACAGAACACTGAAGCTTTCTTT. Its protein product is CASSIQQNTEAFF.

The chain is built from TRBV18 and TRBJ1-4, with D possibly matching TRBD1 (6 bases). Germline V gene data show CDR1 as KGHSH and CDR2 as LQKENI. Trimming removed 5 bases from V and 3 bases from J, with 10 bases in between. The CDR3 runs 14 residues. DNA of the CDR3: TGTGCCAGCTCATCGGACAGATCTAATGAAAAACTGTTTTTT. The encoded protein is CASSSDRSNEKLFF.

This clone was detected only once. This chain uses TRBV7-8 with TRBJ2-3; D not resolved. The CDR3 is 14 amino acids. Trimming took off 6 bases at V and 1 base at J, with 11 bases between the two ends. CDR1 SGHVS and CDR2 FQNEAQ come from the germline V gene. CDR3 amino acids: CASSRESGTDTQYF. CDR3 DNA sequence: TGTGCCAGCAGTAGGGAATCGGGCACAGATACGCAGTATTTT.

The chain has TRBV20-1 and TRBJ1-6; D ambiguous. The V and J ends lost 3 bases and 3 bases respectively, with 9 bases between them. The germline V gene encodes CDR1 DFQATT and CDR2 SNEGSKA (reference sequence). The CDR3 is 14 amino acids. Here the CDR3 DNA reads TGCAGTGCTAGTGGCGCCGGCTATAATTCACCCCTCCACTTT. This sequence encodes CSASGAGYNSPLHF.

The table lists this clone with a count of one. The V gene is TRBV6-5, the J gene TRBJ2-5; 7 bases line up with TRBD1. In germline, CDR1 is MNHEY, CDR2 SVGAGI. CDR3 length equals 16 residues. With 0 bases clipped from V and 2 bases from J, the junction kept 6 bases outside the gene matches. In DNA form, the CDR3 reads TGTGCCAGCAGTTACTCTTGGCAGGGACAGCAAGAGACCCAGTACTTC. It codes for CASSYSWQGQQETQYF.

The V and J genes are TRBV11-2 and TRBJ2-5, with D perhaps TRBD2 (5 bases). V lost 2 bases and J 2 bases, leaving 15 bases between the germline ends. Germline lookup yields CDR1 SGHAT and CDR2 FQNNGV. The CDR3 extends over 16 amino acids. CDR3 in DNA: TGTGCCAGCAGCTTAATCCAAGCGGAGGAACAAGAGACCCAGTACTTC. Its protein product is CASSLIQAEEQETQYF.